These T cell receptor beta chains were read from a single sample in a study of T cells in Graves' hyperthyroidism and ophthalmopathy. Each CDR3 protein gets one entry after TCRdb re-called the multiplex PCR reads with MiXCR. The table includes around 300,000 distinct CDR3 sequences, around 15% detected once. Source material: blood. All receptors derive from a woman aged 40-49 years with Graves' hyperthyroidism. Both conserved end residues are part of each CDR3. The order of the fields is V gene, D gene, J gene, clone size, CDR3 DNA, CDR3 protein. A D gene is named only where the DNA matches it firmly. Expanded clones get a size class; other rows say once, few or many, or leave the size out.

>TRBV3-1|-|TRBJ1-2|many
TGTGCCAGCAGCCAACAGGGGAGCGGCTATGGCTACACCTTC
CASSQQGSGYGYTF
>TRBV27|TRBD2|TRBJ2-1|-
TGTGCCAGCAGTCCCGGGACTAGCGGAAGGATAGGTGAGCAGTTCTTC
CASSPGTSGRIGEQFF
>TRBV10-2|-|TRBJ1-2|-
TGCGCCAGCAGTGAGTCGCTAGAAGACTATGGCTACACCTTC
CASSESLEDYGYTF
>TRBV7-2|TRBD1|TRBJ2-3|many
TGTGCCAGCCCCCCGGGGACAGCTTTAAGCACAGATACGCAGTATTTT
CASPPGTALSTDTQYF
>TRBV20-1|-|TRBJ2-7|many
TGCAGTGCTAGAGATTTGGGGACTCCACTGCCCGACGCTTACGAGCAGTACTTC
CSARDLGTPLPDAYEQYF
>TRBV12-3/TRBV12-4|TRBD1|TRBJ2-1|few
TGTGCCAGCAGTCCATGGGGACAGGGGATAGGCTATTCCTACAATGAGCAGTTCTTC
CASSPWGQGIGYSYNEQFF
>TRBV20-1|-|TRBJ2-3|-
TGCAGTGCCCACTCCGGGAGTTCAACAGATACGCAGTATTTT
CSAHSGSSTDTQYF
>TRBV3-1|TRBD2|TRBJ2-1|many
TGTGCCAGCAGCCTTGACGGACTAGCTGCCTACAATGAGCAGTTCTTC
CASSLDGLAAYNEQFF
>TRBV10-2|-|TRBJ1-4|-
TGTGCCAGCAGTTACTCTAGACTTGAAAAACTGTTTTTT
CASSYSRLEKLFF
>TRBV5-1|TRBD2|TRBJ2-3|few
TGCGCCAGCAGCATGGGAGGGCTTTCAGATACGCAGTATTTT
CASSMGGLSDTQYF
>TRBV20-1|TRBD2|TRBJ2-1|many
TGCAGTGCTAGGGCAGGGACTAGGAATAATGAGCAGTTCTTC
CSARAGTRNNEQFF